One and the same sample provided the 2 T cell receptor beta chains below, sequenced in a study. TCRdb independently ran MiXCR on the RT-PCR reads; one entry per CDR3 protein. Of about 680,000 distinct CDR3 sequences in the sample, approximately 15% were seen once. Sequencing was done on a sample of memory CD4+ T cells from blood. Receptors were obtained from a female donor in good health, serving as a healthy control.

This clonotype was seen more than once but under ten times. The chain links TRBV20-1 to TRBJ2-1, with D uncertain. Germline V lookup: CDR1 DFQATT, CDR2 SNEGSKA (reference sequence). The V and J ends lost 3 bases and 8 bases respectively, with 23 bases between them. The CDR3 sequence is 16 residues long. CDR3 in DNA: TGCAGTGCTAGTGCCGGGCTGCTCGGAAGAAACTATGAGCAGTTCTTC. This gives the protein CSASAGLLGRNYEQFF.

The genes are TRBV6-1 and TRBJ1-2; no clear D gene. The CDR3 covers 15 residues. Germline V gene data show CDR1 as MNHNS and CDR2 as SASEGT. Trimming left V 2 bases short and J 3 bases short, with 13 bases between. The CDR3 loop reads CASSELYSIDYGYTF. The CDR3 nucleotides are TGTGCCAGCAGTGAATTGTACAGTATTGACTATGGCTACACCTTC.